This T cell receptor beta chain was obtained from a study of control samples from healthy donors and cancer patients (dated by TCRdb to the early 2020s). Trimming costs V 0 bases and J 3 bases, and their ends lie 29 bases apart. The germline V gene sets CDR1 to LGHNA and CDR2 to YNFKEQ. Reading from cysteine to phenylalanine, the CDR3 counts 21 amino acids. Only CDR3 DNA remains: 63 bases, in frame from the first base. Comments on this clone: The specificity of this receptor is unknown. There are no base qualities to consult, and no much larger clone falls within one base.

The library relied on the immunoSEQ multiplex PCR assay. TCRdb limited this immuneACCESS table to in-frame rearrangements with V and J called. A share of clones is missing; checked studies link under half to unresolved V genes, and the rest is unexplained. This sample holds about 140,000 clones; 88% were observed only once. In total, the top ten clones hold 8.7% of the sample. Sequencing was performed on blood. This TCR was recovered from a woman aged 25 to 39 in good health. Recombination joined TRBV4-2 with TRBJ2-5; a tentative D match to TRBD2 spans 7 bases. The CDR3 has the sequence CASSQDAGGGSILWVEETQYF. The nucleotide sequence is given as TGTGCCAGCAGCCAAGACGCCGGGGGCGGGAGTATTCTATGGGTGGAAGAGACCCAGTACTTC.